This note documents a single TCR beta chain sequence. These data come from a study of sequential checkpoint blockade in melanoma. Germline-derived CDR1 and CDR2 are SGDLS and YYNGEE. Trimming shortened V by 0 bases and J by 3 bases, and 5 bases separated the two germline ends. The CDR3 length is 13 residues. Treatment denoted: randomized to nivolumab then ipilimumab (arm A) or the reverse (arm B). The method was immunoSEQ multiplex PCR; TCRdb's version includes in-frame clones alone and lacks a portion of them. Of about 11,000 clones detected, 78% appear once; the ten largest clones hold about 11%. Sequencing was performed on CD8+ T cells sorted from blood (inferred from file names), taken from a patient given nivolumab and ipilimumab in sequence. The TCR comes from a human donor with melanoma. The genes are TRBV9 and TRBJ2-3, with D tentatively TRBD2 (5 bases). In nucleotides, the CDR3 is TGTGCCAGCAGCGTAGGAGGGACAGATACGCAGTATTTT. This encodes CASSVGGTDTQYF.